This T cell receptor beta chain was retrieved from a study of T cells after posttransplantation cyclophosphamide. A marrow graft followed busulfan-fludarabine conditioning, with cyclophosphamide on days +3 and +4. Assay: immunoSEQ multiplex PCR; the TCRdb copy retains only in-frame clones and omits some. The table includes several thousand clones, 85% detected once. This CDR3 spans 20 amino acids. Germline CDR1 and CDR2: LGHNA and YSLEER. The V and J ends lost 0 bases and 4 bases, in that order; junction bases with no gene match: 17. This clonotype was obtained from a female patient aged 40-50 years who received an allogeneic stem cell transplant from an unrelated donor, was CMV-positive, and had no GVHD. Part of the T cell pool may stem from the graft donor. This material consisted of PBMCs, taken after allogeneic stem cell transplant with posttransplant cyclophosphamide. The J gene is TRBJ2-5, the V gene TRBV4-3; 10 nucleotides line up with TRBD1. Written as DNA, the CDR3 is TGCGCCAGCAGCCAAGATCCCCCGAGGACAGGGGGACCCCTTAGAGAGACCCAGTACTTC. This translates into CASSQDPPRTGGPLRETQYF.